These 29 T cell receptor beta chains originate from one sample sequenced in a study of OX40 agonist ivuxolimab in advanced cancers. TCRdb keeps only in-frame clones here, not all; method: immunoSEQ multiplex PCR. Of around 35,000 clones listed, 81% are singletons. Sequences were derived from CD4+ or CD8+ T cells sorted from blood, sampled in a trial of the OX40 agonist ivuxolimab. Receptor source: an adult with an advanced solid tumor such as melanoma, head and neck, liver or kidney cancer.

The V call is TRBV2, the J call TRBJ1-2; unclear D gene. V lost 11 bases to trimming and J lost 4 bases, with 14 bases between them. The germline gives CDR1 SNHLY, CDR2 FYNNEI. This CDR3 contains 12 residues. The DNA of the CDR3 is TGTGCCGGCCATGGGGTGGGCTATGGCTACACCTTC. Encoded protein: CAGHGVGYGYTF.

V is TRBV7-9 and J is TRBJ1-1, with D possibly TRBD1 on 6 matching bases. CDR3 length: 13 residues. Germline V lookup: CDR1 SEHNR, CDR2 FQNEAQ (reference sequence). Trimming stripped 3 bases from V and 1 base from J, with 6 bases between. Written as DNA, the CDR3 is TGTGCCAGCAGCTTGACAGGGAACACTGAAGCTTTCTTT. As protein: CASSLTGNTEAFF.

The V and J genes are TRBV2 and TRBJ2-5, with D hard to call. CDR1 SNHLY and CDR2 FYNNEI come from the germline V gene. Trimming left V 7 bases short and J 2 bases short, with 14 bases between. This CDR3 is 14 amino acids long. The CDR3 DNA is TGTGCCAGCAACATCGGAGCGACACAAGAGACCCAGTACTTC. It encodes CASNIGATQETQYF.

The sample holds one count of this clone. The chain carries TRBV7-8 and TRBJ2-1; 9 bases agree with TRBD2. V shed 4 bases, J shed 2 bases, and the junction held 6 bases outside the gene matches. The CDR3 contains 16 residues. In germline, CDR1 is SGHVS, CDR2 FQNEAQ. The CDR3 coding sequence is TGTGCCAGCAGCTCCCGTAGCGGGAGTGCCTACAATGAGCAGTTCTTC. Protein sequence: CASSSRSGSAYNEQFF. Complete variable domain (other parts from reference TRBV7-8 and TRBJ2-1): GAGVSQSPRYKVAKRGQDVALRCDPISGHVSLFWYQQALGQGPEFLTYFQNEAQLDKSGLPSDRFFAERPEGSVSTLKIQRTQQEDSAVYLCASSSRSGSAYNEQFFGPGTRLTVL.

The V call is TRBV6-1, the J call TRBJ2-3, with 7 bases aligning to TRBD2. This CDR3 has 17 residues. Trimming removed 7 bases from V and 2 bases from J; junction bases left unmatched: 15. CDR1 and CDR2 from the germline V gene are MNHNS and SASEGT. CDR3 sequence reads: CASIEPASGAPTDTQYF. CDR3 sequence (DNA): TGTGCCAGCATTGAGCCGGCCAGCGGGGCGCCCACAGATACGCAGTATTTT.

V and J are TRBV6-6 and TRBJ2-7; TRBD2 matches 8 bases. The CDR3 covers 14 residues. Trimming at V came to 8 bases and at J to 4 bases, leaving 10 bases not matched to a gene. Germline CDR1 and CDR2: MNHNY and SVGAGI (reference sequence). This CDR3 is CASRLPGGVYEQYF. CDR3 DNA sequence: TGTGCCAGCCGCTTACCGGGGGGGGTATACGAGCAGTACTTC.

The gene calls are TRBV5-5 and TRBJ2-7, with 7 bases fitting TRBD1. Germline loops: CDR1 SGHKS, CDR2 YYEKEE (reference sequence). This CDR3 has 17 residues. Losses at the gene ends were 4 bases for V and 2 bases for J; bases not matched to a gene: 15. The CDR3 sequence is CASSRRSPQGNPYEQYF. In DNA, the CDR3 is TGTGCCAGCAGCCGGAGGAGTCCACAGGGGAACCCCTACGAGCAGTACTTC.

V is TRBV7-2 and J is TRBJ1-2; 7 nucleotides line up with TRBD1. CDR3 length: 18 residues. CDR1 is SGHTA and CDR2 is FQGNSA in the germline V gene. The junction had 14 bases not matched to a gene; V was cut back by 3 bases and J by 1 base. This CDR3 reads CASSLNRDSTLINYGYTF. For the CDR3, the DNA is TGTGCCAGCAGCTTGAACCGGGACAGTACGCTGATTAACTATGGCTACACCTTC.

The CDR3 DNA reads TGTGCCAGCAGGGGGAATTATGGCTACACCTTC. Translated, it gives CASRGNYGYTF. The chain uses TRBV2 and TRBJ1-2; D remains unclear. The germline gives CDR1 SNHLY, CDR2 FYNNEI. The CDR3 spans 11 residues. Trimming pared 6 bases from V and 5 bases from J, leaving 7 bases between.

The J gene is TRBJ2-5, the V gene TRBV7-2; tentatively, D is TRBD2 (5 bases). V was trimmed by 0 bases and J by 1 base, leaving 9 bases between them. Germline CDR1 and CDR2: SGHTA and FQGNSA. This CDR3 is built from 15 residues. CDR3 amino acids: CASSLALAVQETQYF. The CDR3 nucleotides read TGTGCCAGCAGCTTAGCGCTAGCAGTCCAAGAGACCCAGTACTTC. Filled out from reference TRBV7-2 and TRBJ2-5, the complete variable domain reads GAGVSQSPSNKVTEKGKDVELRCDPISGHTALYWYRQSLGQGLEFLIYFQGNSAPDKSGLPSDRFSAERTGGSVSTLTIQRTQQEDSAVYLCASSLALAVQETQYFGPGTRLLVL.

This clone was seen a few times. The V gene is TRBV6-6, the J gene TRBJ1-1, with D hard to call. The V end lost 1 base, the J end lost 7 bases, and 13 bases lay between the germline ends. The CDR3 contains 14 residues. Germline V gene lookup returns CDR1 MNHNY and CDR2 SVGAGI (reference sequence). The CDR3 loop is CASSYYVPNYEAFF. The CDR3 bases are TGTGCCAGCAGTTACTACGTCCCAAATTATGAAGCTTTCTTT.

J is TRBJ1-5 and V is TRBV6-5; D call uncertain. Trimming pared 6 bases from V and 5 bases from J, leaving 17 bases between. There are 15 residues in the CDR3. CDR1 and CDR2 from the germline V gene are MNHEY and SVGAGI. The CDR3 nucleotides read TGTGCCAGCAGCATGCCTCCGGTGAGAGATCAGCCCCAGCATTTT. This translates into CASSMPPVRDQPQHF.

J is TRBJ2-5 and V is TRBV25-1, with D maybe TRBD2 (5 bases). From germline, CDR1 is MGHDK and CDR2 SYGVNS. This CDR3 has 14 amino acids. The V end was cut by 4 bases, the J end by 4 bases, with 13 bases between. CDR3 loop: CASSAPLVSETQYF. The CDR3 DNA sequence: TGTGCCAGCAGTGCCCCACTAGTTTCAGAGACCCAGTACTTC.

The genes are TRBV2 and TRBJ2-1; 7 positions agree with TRBD1. Per the germline V gene, CDR1 is SNHLY and CDR2 is FYNNEI. The V segment lost 4 bases and the J segment 5 bases; nucleotides outside the gene matches: 8. The CDR3 spans 15 residues. The CDR3: CASSVSRTGDNEQFF. CDR3 nucleotide sequence: TGTGCCAGCAGTGTTAGTCGGACAGGAGACAATGAGCAGTTCTTC.

This sequence joins TRBV7-9 and TRBJ2-1; 12 positions agree with TRBD2. Per the germline V gene, CDR1 is SEHNR and CDR2 is FQNEAQ (reference sequence). The CDR3 sequence is 17 residues long. V shed 1 base, J shed 7 bases, and the junction held 8 bases outside the gene matches. The CDR3 region is CASSLVVWTSGINEQFF. Here the CDR3 DNA reads TGTGCCAGCAGCTTAGTCGTCTGGACTAGCGGGATTAATGAGCAGTTCTTC. The variable domain in full, with the rest retrieved from reference TRBV7-9 and TRBJ2-1, is DTGVSQNPRHKITKRGQNVTFRCDPISEHNRLYWYRQTLGQGPEFLTYFQNEAQLEKSRLLSDRFSAERPKGSFSTLEIQRTEQGDSAMYLCASSLVVWTSGINEQFFGPGTRLTVL.

V and J are TRBV30 and TRBJ1-1; D is unclear. Germline V gene lookup returns CDR1 GTSNPN and CDR2 SVGIG (reference sequence). Trimming took off 4 bases at V and 11 bases at J, with 14 bases between the two ends. The CDR3 length is 11 residues. The CDR3, as DNA: TGTGCCTGGACCGTTGGGGTTGGGGCTTTCTTT. Translating it yields CAWTVGVGAFF.

This clone was seen a handful of times. The V call is TRBV9, the J call TRBJ1-6; 7 bases match TRBD1. The CDR3 covers 14 residues. Germline CDR1 is SGDLS and CDR2 is YYNGEE. Trimming cost V 5 bases and J 12 bases; bases outside gene matches: 11. For the CDR3, the DNA is TGTGCCAGCAGAGCCGGGACAGAGGTGGAACCCCTCCACTTT. It is translated as CASRAGTEVEPLHF.

This clone has more than one count but fewer than ten. The gene calls are TRBV2 and TRBJ1-5; 7 bases map to TRBD1. Germline CDR1 and CDR2: SNHLY and FYNNEI. V was clipped by 5 bases and J by 2 bases; unmatched bases: 3. The CDR3 extends over 14 amino acids. CDR3 DNA: TGTGCCAGCAGTAAGGGGGCCGGCAATCAGCCCCAGCATTTT. Protein product: CASSKGAGNQPQHF.

This sequence joins TRBV7-2 and TRBJ2-1; D is unclear. Germline V lookup: CDR1 SGHTA, CDR2 FQGNSA. Trimming shortened V by 0 bases and J by 10 bases, and 7 bases separated the two germline ends. This CDR3 spans 12 amino acids. In DNA, the CDR3 is TGTGCCAGCAGCTTAGCTGGCGGCGAGCAGTTCTTC. It codes for CASSLAGGEQFF.

The chain employs TRBV10-3 and TRBJ1-1, with 7 positions matching TRBD1. V gave up 8 bases and J gave up 3 bases; unmatched junction bases: 3. CDR1 ENHRY and CDR2 SYGVKD come from the germline V gene. This CDR3 has 12 residues. The CDR3 coding sequence is TGTGCCATCGGGACAGTAGACACTGAAGCTTTCTTT. Protein sequence: CAIGTVDTEAFF.

The chain carries TRBV7-2 and TRBJ1-3; the D gene is possibly TRBD1 (6 bases). Looked up from germline, CDR1 is SGHTA and CDR2 is FQGNSA. The CDR3 loop spans 16 amino acids. The germline V and J ends were trimmed by 6 bases and 4 bases, with 19 bases remaining between them. The CDR3 loop reads CASRLHTGSGGNTIYF. CDR3 DNA: TGTGCCAGCAGACTCCATACAGGGAGCGGGGGAAACACCATATATTTT.

This chain links TRBV5-4 with TRBJ1-1; 10 bases map to TRBD1. CDR1 is SGHNT, CDR2 YYREEE, per germline (reference sequence). The CDR3 sequence is 15 residues long. J was trimmed by 4 bases and V by 3 bases; bases with no gene match: 6. The CDR3 DNA is TGTGCCAGCAGCTCGGGACAGGGGAGTCGCACTGAAGCTTTCTTT. Protein: CASSSGQGSRTEAFF.

This CDR3 reads CASKLSGTTYEQYF. CDR3 DNA sequence: TGTGCCAGTAAGTTGTCCGGGACGACCTACGAGCAGTACTTC. This chain uses TRBV19 with TRBJ2-7, with D perhaps matching TRBD1 or TRBD2 (5 bases each). V was pared by 7 bases and J by 2 bases, with 15 bases between. CDR3 length: 14 amino acids. In germline, CDR1 is LNHDA, CDR2 SQIVND (reference sequence). Full variable domain (outside the CDR3, taken from reference TRBV19 and TRBJ2-7): DGGITQSPKYLFRKEGQNVTLSCEQNLNHDAMYWYRQDPGQGLRLIYYSQIVNDFQKGDIAEGYSVSREKKESFPLTVTSAQKNPTAFYLCASKLSGTTYEQYFGPGTRLTVT.

This clone has more than one count but fewer than ten. This chain connects TRBV7-9 to TRBJ2-1, with 8 bases that match TRBD2. CDR3 length equals 18 residues. CDR1 is SEHNR, CDR2 FQNEAQ, per germline (reference sequence). The ends lost 0 bases at V and 5 bases at J; junction bases unmatched: 12. The CDR3 coding sequence is TGTGCCAGCAGCTTAGCGCGGATCCTAGCGGGCCCGCACAATGAGCAGTTCTTC. Its protein is CASSLARILAGPHNEQFF.

This clone was detected only a few times. The rearrangement joins TRBV10-3 to TRBJ1-5; D possibly corresponds to TRBD1 (6 bases). The CDR3 contains 13 residues. Germline V CDR1 and CDR2: ENHRY, SYGVKD. Trimming left V 5 bases short and J 5 bases short, with 10 bases between. The CDR3 DNA is TGTGCCATCAGTCAGGGGTCGGATCAGCCCCAGCATTTT. This sequence encodes CAISQGSDQPQHF.

CDR3 nucleotide sequence: TGTGCCAGCAGACCCGGACAGAACTATGGCTACACCTTC. Its translation: CASRPGQNYGYTF. J is TRBJ1-2 and V is TRBV5-6, with a weak D call TRBD1 (6 bases). In germline, CDR1 is SGHDT, CDR2 YYEEEE. The CDR3 is 13 amino acids. Trimming left V 5 bases short and J 2 bases short, with 10 bases between.

DNA for the CDR3: TGTGCCAGCAGCGCTAGGGGAGGTTTAGGCACAGATACGCAGTATTTT. Its protein product is CASSARGGLGTDTQYF. The genes are TRBV9 and TRBJ2-3, with a possible D match to TRBD2 (6 bases). This CDR3 spans 16 amino acids. V dropped 3 bases and J dropped 1 base, with 15 bases sitting between them. Germline assignment: CDR1 SGDLS and CDR2 YYNGEE. The whole variable domain, filled in from reference TRBV9 and TRBJ2-3, reads DSGVTQTPKHLITATGQRVTLRCSPRSGDLSVYWYQQSLDQGLQFLIQYYNGEERAKGNILERFSAQQFPDLHSELNLSSLELGDSALYFCASSARGGLGTDTQYFGPGTRLTVL.

The chain recombines TRBV7-2 with TRBJ2-5; 10 positions match TRBD2. Germline V CDR1 and CDR2: SGHTA, FQGNSA. V shed 4 bases and J 5 bases; nucleotides not matched to a gene: 7. The CDR3 runs to 15 residues. The CDR3 coding sequence is TGTGCCAGCAGCTCGACTAGCGGGCGCCCGGAGACCCAGTACTTC. It is translated as CASSSTSGRPETQYF.

The rearrangement joins TRBV7-2 to TRBJ2-2; 8 nucleotides match TRBD2. Germline CDR1 SGHTA, CDR2 FQGNSA. The CDR3 spans 15 residues. Trimming removed 7 bases from V and 5 bases from J; junction bases left unmatched: 9. The CDR3 DNA follows: TGTGCCAGCAAACCTCGGGGGGGCCGAACCGGGGAGCTGTTTTTT. Its protein is CASKPRGGRTGELFF.